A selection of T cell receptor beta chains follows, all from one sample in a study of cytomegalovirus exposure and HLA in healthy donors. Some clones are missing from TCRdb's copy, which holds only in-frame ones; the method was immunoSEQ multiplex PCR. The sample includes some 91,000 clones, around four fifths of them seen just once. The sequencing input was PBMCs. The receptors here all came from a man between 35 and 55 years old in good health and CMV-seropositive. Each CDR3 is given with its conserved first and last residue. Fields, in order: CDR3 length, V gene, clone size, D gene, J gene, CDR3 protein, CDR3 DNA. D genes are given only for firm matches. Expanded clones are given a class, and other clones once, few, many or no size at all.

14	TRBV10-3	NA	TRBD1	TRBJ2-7	CAISMDRVLYEQYF	TGTGCCATCAGTATGGACAGGGTCCTCTACGAGCAGTACTTC
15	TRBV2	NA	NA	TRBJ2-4	CASSPDNPSGNIQYF	TGTGCCAGCAGCCCGGACAATCCATCGGGAAACATTCAGTACTTC
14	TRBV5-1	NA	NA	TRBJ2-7	CASSLIGVDNEQYF	TGCGCCAGCAGCTTAATCGGCGTTGACAACGAGCAGTACTTC
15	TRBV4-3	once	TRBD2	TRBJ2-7	CASSQDLASGAMQYF	TGCGCCAGCAGCCAAGATCTGGCTAGCGGGGCGATGCAGTACTTC
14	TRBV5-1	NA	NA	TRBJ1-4	CASSTGELGEKLFF	TGCGCCAGCAGCACGGGGGAATTGGGTGAAAAACTGTTTTTT
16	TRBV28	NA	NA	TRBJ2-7	CASSLFGAGWSWEQYF	TGTGCCAGCAGTTTATTTGGAGCGGGTTGGAGTTGGGAGCAGTACTTC
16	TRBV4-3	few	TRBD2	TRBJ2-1	CASSQEIPGRYNEQFF	TGCGCCAGCAGCCAAGAGATACCCGGGAGGTACAATGAGCAGTTCTTC
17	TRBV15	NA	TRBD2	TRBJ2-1	CATSRDPRLAGSNEQFF	TGTGCCACCAGCAGAGATCCTCGGCTAGCGGGGAGCAATGAGCAGTTCTTC
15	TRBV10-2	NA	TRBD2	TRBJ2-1	CASSESSGRAVEQFF	TGCGCCAGCAGTGAGTCGAGCGGGAGGGCCGTTGAGCAGTTCTTC
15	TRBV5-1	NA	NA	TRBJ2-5	CASSFLPGQQETQYF	TGCGCCAGCAGCTTTTTGCCGGGACAACAAGAGACCCAGTACTTC
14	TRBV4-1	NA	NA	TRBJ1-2	CASSQVSRADGYTF	TGCGCCAGCAGCCAAGTATCCAGGGCCGATGGCTACACCTTC